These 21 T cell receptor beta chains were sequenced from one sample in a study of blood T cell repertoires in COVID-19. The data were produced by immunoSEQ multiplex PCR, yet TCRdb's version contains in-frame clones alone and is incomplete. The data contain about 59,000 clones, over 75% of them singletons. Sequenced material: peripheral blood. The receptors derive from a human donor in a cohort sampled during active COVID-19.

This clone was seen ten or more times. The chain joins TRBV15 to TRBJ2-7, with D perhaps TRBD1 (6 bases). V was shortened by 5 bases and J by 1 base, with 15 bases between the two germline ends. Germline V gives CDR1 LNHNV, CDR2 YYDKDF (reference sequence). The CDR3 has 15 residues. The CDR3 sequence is CATSGGNRVSYEQYF. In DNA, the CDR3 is TGTGCCACCAGCGGGGGTAACAGGGTTTCCTACGAGCAGTACTTC.

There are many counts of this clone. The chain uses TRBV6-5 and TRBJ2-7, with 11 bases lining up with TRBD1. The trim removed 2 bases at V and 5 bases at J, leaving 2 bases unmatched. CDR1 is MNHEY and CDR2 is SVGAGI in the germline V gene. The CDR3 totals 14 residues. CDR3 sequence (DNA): TGTGCCAGCAGTTACGGGACAGGGGGGCACGAGCAGTACTTC. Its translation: CASSYGTGGHEQYF.

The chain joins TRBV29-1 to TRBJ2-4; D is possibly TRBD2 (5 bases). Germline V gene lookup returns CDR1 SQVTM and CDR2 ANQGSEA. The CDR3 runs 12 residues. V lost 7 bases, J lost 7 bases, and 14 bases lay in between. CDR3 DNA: TGCAGCGCCGAACGGGGTTCTAACATTCAGTACTTC. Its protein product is CSAERGSNIQYF.

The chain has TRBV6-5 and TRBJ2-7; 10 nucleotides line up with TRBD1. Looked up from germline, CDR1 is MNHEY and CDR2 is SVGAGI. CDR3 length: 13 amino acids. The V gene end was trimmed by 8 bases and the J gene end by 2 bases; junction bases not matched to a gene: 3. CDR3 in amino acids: CASQGTGAYEQYF. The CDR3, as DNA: TGTGCCAGCCAAGGGACAGGGGCCTACGAGCAGTACTTC.

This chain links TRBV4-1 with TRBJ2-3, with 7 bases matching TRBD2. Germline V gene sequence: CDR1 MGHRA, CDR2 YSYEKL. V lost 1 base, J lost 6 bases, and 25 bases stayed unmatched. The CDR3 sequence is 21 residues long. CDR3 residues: CASSQVLVTPGGSGLGDTQYF. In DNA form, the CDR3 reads TGCGCCAGCAGCCAAGTATTGGTAACGCCGGGCGGGAGCGGGTTGGGGGATACGCAGTATTTT.

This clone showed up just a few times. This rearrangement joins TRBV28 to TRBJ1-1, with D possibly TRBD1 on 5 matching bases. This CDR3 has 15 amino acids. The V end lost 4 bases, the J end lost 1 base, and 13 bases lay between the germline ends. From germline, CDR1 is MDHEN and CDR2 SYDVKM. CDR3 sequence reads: CASSSTGKPNTEAFF. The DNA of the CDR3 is TGTGCCAGCAGTTCTACAGGAAAACCGAACACTGAAGCTTTCTTT.

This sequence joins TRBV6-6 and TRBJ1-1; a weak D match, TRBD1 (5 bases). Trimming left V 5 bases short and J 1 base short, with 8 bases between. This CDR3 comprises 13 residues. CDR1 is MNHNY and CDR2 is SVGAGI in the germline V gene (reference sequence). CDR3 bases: TGTGCCAGCAGTGATGGACAGAACACTGAAGCTTTCTTT. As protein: CASSDGQNTEAFF.

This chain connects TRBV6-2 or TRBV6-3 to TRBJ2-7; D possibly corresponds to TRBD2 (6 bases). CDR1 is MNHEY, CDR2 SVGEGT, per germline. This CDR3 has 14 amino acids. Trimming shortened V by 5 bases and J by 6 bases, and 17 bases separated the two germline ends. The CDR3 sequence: CASSNHRERSEQYF. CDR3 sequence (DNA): TGTGCCAGCAGTAACCATCGGGAGCGCAGCGAGCAGTACTTC.

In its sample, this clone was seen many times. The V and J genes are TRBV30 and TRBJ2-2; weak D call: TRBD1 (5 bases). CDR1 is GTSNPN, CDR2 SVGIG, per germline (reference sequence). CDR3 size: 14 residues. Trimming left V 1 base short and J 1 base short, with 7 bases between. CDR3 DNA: TGTGCCTGGAGTGGGCAGGGGAACACCGGGGAGCTGTTTTTT. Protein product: CAWSGQGNTGELFF.

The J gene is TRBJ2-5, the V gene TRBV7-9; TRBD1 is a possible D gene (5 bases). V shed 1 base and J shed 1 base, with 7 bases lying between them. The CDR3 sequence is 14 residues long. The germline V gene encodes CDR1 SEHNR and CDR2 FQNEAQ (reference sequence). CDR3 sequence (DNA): TGTGCCAGCAGCTTAGGTGGGGCCCAAGAGACCCAGTACTTC. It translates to CASSLGGAQETQYF.

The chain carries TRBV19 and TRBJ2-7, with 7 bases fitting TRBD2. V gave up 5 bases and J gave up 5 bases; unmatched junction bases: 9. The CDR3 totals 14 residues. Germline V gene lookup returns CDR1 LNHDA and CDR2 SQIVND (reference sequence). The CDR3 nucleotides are TGTGCCAGTAGTCCGGCTCGGGGGGTCAACGAGCAGTACTTC. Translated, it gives CASSPARGVNEQYF.

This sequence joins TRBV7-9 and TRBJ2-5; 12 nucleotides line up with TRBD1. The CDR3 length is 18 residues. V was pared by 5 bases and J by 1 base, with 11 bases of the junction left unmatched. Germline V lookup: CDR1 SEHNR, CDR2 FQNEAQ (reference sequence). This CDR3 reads CASSPPVGDRGLQETQYF. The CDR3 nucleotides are TGTGCCAGCAGCCCACCAGTGGGGGACAGGGGGCTCCAAGAGACCCAGTACTTC.

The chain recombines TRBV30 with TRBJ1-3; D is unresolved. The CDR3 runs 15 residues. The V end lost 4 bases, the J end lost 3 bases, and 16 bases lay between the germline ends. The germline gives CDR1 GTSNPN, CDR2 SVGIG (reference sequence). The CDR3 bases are TGTGCCTGGACCACTAAAGTTTTATTTGGAAACACCATATATTTT. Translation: CAWTTKVLFGNTIYF.

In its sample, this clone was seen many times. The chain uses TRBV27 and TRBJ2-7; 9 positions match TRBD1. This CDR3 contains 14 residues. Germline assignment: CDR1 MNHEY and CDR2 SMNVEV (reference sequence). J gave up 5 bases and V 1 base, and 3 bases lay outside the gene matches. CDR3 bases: TGTGCCAGCAGTTTATGGGACAGGGTCCACGAGCAGTACTTC. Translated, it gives CASSLWDRVHEQYF.

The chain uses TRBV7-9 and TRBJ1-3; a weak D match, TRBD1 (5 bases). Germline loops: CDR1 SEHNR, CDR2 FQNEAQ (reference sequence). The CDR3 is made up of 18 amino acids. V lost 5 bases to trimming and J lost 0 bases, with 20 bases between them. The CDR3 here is CASSPGGFGSYSGNTIYF. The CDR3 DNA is TGTGCCAGCAGCCCGGGGGGTTTTGGAAGCTACTCTGGAAACACCATATATTTT.

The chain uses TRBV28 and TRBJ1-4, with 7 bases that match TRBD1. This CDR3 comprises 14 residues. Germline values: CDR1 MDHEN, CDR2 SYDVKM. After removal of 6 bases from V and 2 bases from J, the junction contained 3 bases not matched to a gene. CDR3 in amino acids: CASRRGHTNEKLFF. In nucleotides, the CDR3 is TGTGCCAGCAGAAGGGGGCATACTAATGAAAAACTGTTTTTT.

The CDR3 DNA reads as TGTGCCAGCAGTCCAAACGGACTAGCGGGAGTAGATACGCAGTATTTT. Translation gives CASSPNGLAGVDTQYF. V is TRBV27 and J is TRBJ2-3, with 13 positions matching TRBD2. The CDR3 runs to 16 residues. Germline lookup yields CDR1 MNHEY and CDR2 SMNVEV (reference sequence). With 5 bases clipped from V and 5 bases from J, the junction kept 7 bases outside the gene matches.

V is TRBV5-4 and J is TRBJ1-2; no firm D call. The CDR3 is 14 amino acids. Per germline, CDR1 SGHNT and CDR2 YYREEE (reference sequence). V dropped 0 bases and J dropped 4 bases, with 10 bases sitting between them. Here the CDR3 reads CASSLERSSYGYTF. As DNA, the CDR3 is TGTGCCAGCAGCTTGGAGCGGAGTAGCTATGGCTACACCTTC.

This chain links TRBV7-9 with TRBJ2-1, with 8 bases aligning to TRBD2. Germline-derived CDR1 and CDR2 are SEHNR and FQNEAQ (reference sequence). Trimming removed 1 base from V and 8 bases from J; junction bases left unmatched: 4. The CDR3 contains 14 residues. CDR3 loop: CASSLGGTSHEQFF. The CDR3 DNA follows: TGTGCCAGCAGCTTAGGCGGGACTAGTCATGAGCAGTTCTTC.

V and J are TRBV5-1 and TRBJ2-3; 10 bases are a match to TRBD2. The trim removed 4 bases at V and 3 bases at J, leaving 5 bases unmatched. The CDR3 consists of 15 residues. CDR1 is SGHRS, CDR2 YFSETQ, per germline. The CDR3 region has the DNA TGCGCCAGCAGCACCAGCGGGAGGGGGACAGATACGCAGTATTTT. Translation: CASSTSGRGTDTQYF.

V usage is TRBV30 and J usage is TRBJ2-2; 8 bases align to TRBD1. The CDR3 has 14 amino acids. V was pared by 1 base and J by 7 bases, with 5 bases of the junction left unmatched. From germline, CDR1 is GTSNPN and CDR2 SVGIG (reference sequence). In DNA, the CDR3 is TGTGCCTGGAGTGACCAGGGGGCCGTCGGGGAGCTGTTTTTT. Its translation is CAWSDQGAVGELFF.